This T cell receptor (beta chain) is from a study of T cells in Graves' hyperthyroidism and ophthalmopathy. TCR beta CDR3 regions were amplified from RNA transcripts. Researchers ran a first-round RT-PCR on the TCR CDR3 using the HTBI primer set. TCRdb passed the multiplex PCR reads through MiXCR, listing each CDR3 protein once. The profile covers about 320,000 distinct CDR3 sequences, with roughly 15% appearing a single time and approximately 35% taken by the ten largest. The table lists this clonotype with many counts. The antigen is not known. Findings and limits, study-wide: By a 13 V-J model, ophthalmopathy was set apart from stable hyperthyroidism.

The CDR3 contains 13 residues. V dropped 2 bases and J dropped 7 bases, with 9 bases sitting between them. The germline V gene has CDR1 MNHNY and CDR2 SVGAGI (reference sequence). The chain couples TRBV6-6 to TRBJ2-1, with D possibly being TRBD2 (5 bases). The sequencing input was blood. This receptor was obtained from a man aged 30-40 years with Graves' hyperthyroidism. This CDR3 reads CASSYRGRNEQFF. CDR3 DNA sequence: TGTGCCAGCAGTTACCGAGGGCGTAATGAGCAGTTCTTC.